This T cell receptor (beta chain) was recorded in a study of T cells in Graves' hyperthyroidism and ophthalmopathy. Study findings and constraints: Also found in blood were most expanded thyroid clonotypes above 0.001.

Exclusions: uncontrolled infection, other autoimmune disease, pregnancy, lactation. Germline loops: CDR1 KGHSH, CDR2 LQKENI. With 3 bases removed from V and 8 bases from J, the gap between germline ends came to 11 bases. The CDR3 totals 14 residues. A word on this clonotype: No antigen is known for it.

Regions amplified from RNA transcripts were the TCR beta CDR3 regions. During a first-round RT-PCR of the TCR CDR3, the HTBI primer set was used. MiXCR, run by TCRdb on the multiplex PCR reads, gives a single entry per CDR3 protein. The sample consists of about 640,000 distinct CDR3 sequences, more than 12% of them appearing once. The chain couples TRBV18 to TRBJ1-6; D unresolved. The sample consisted of blood. This receptor was obtained from a woman aged 45 to 65 with Graves' ophthalmopathy. Here the CDR3 DNA reads TGTGCCAGCTCACCCCGACAAGTGGATTCACCCCTCCACTTT. Its protein is CASSPRQVDSPLHF. Full variable domain (outside the CDR3, taken from reference TRBV18 and TRBJ1-6): NAGVMQNPRHLVRRRGQEARLRCSPMKGHSHVYWYRQLPEEGLKFMVYLQKENIIDESGMPKERFSAEFPKEGPSILRIQQVVRGDSAAYFCASSPRQVDSPLHFGNGTRLTVT.